These 25 T cell receptor beta chains originate from one sample sequenced in a study of shared clonotypes between healthy human individuals. Produced via immunoSEQ multiplex PCR; TCRdb's table is partial and in-frame only. The repertoire consists of about 2 million clones, with roughly 94% occurring once and the leading ten covering more than 0.1%. The sample taken for sequencing was naive CD4+ T cells sorted from blood. As for subset: CD45RA+ positively selected. The receptors were sampled from a man between 18 and 29 years old in good health.

This chain joins TRBV30 and TRBJ1-2; no reliable D call. Germline V gene data show CDR1 as GTSNPN and CDR2 as SVGIG (reference sequence). V shed 3 bases and J shed 6 bases, with 11 bases lying between them. This CDR3 has 12 amino acids. The CDR3 protein is CAWSPVWDGYTF. The CDR3 DNA reads as TGTGCCTGGAGCCCCGTTTGGGATGGCTACACCTTC.

The genes are TRBV11-2 and TRBJ2-2; 11 nucleotides agree with TRBD2. This CDR3 contains 16 residues. V trimming: 6 bases; J trimming: 4 bases; junction bases outside the gene matches: 7. Germline V CDR1 and CDR2: SGHAT, FQNNGV. The CDR3 DNA sequence: TGTGCCAGCAGGCCACTAGCGGGAGTACGCACCGGGGAGCTGTTTTTT. It specifies CASRPLAGVRTGELFF. The full variable domain, its missing parts supplied by reference TRBV11-2 and TRBJ2-2, is EAGVAQSPRYKIIEKRQSVAFWCNPISGHATLYWYQQILGQGPKLLIQFQNNGVVDDSQLPKDRFSAERLKGVDSTLKIQPAKLEDSAVYLCASRPLAGVRTGELFFGEGSRLTVL.

Note on this clone: A much larger clone differs by one base, so this may be a read error. The rearrangement joins TRBV19 to TRBJ1-2; D gene uncertain. This CDR3 contains 13 residues. From germline, CDR1 is LNHDA and CDR2 SQIVND (reference sequence). The ends were cut back, 5 bases at V and 4 bases at J, with 11 bases in the middle. The CDR3 sequence: CASSPPGVYGYTF. The CDR3 region has the DNA TGTGCCAGTAGTCCTCCAGGAGTCTATGGCTACACCTTC.

The rearrangement uses TRBV4-2 and TRBJ2-5, with 11 bases aligning to TRBD2. Trimming at V came to 0 bases and at J to 1 base, leaving 4 bases not matched to a gene. CDR3 length equals 17 residues. The germline V gene encodes CDR1 LGHNA and CDR2 YNFKEQ. As DNA, the CDR3 is TGTGCCAGCAGCCAAGAAGGGACTAGCGGCCCCCAAGAGACCCAGTACTTC. This sequence encodes CASSQEGTSGPQETQYF.

The V and J genes are TRBV6-6 and TRBJ1-1; no reliable D call. CDR3 length: 15 amino acids. The germline V and J ends were trimmed by 2 bases and 0 bases, with 10 bases remaining between them. Germline V gene data show CDR1 as MNHNY and CDR2 as SVGAGI (reference sequence). The chain's CDR3 is CASSYRYNMNTEAFF. The CDR3 DNA follows: TGTGCCAGCAGTTACCGGTACAACATGAACACTGAAGCTTTCTTT.

In this sample, this clone turned up once. V gene TRBV2 combines with J gene TRBJ1-6; 10 nucleotides line up with TRBD1. The CDR3 spans 13 residues. CDR1 is SNHLY and CDR2 is FYNNEI in the germline V gene. V was clipped by 6 bases and J by 9 bases; unmatched bases: 2. The CDR3 DNA reads TGTGCCAGCAGGGGACAGGGGATTTCACCCCTCCACTTT. Its translation is CASRGQGISPLHF.

The J gene is TRBJ1-6, the V gene TRBV9, with D tentatively TRBD1 (6 bases). The CDR3 contains 15 residues. V lost 7 bases and J 5 bases, leaving 16 bases between the germline ends. Per the germline V gene, CDR1 is SGDLS and CDR2 is YYNGEE. The CDR3 DNA follows: TGTGCCAGCCAATCCAACAGGGCTGATAATTCACCCCTCCACTTT. This codes for CASQSNRADNSPLHF. Variable domain in full (rest from reference TRBV9 and TRBJ1-6): DSGVTQTPKHLITATGQRVTLRCSPRSGDLSVYWYQQSLDQGLQFLIQYYNGEERAKGNILERFSAQQFPDLHSELNLSSLELGDSALYFCASQSNRADNSPLHFGNGTRLTVT.

This clone was seen only once. Other DNA sequences in the same sample also yield this CDR3. The rearrangement links TRBV27 to TRBJ2-7, with D possibly matching TRBD2 (5 bases). Looked up from germline, CDR1 is MNHEY and CDR2 is SMNVEV (reference sequence). V shed 2 bases and J shed 0 bases, with 8 bases lying between them. This CDR3 has 14 amino acids. CDR3 loop: CASSLKGSSYEQYF. CDR3 nucleotides: TGTGCCAGCAGTTTAAAAGGGAGCTCCTACGAGCAGTACTTC.

As concerns this clone: The sample has other DNA sequences that encode this CDR3 too. This chain uses TRBV7-2 with TRBJ1-2, with D uncertain. Germline CDR1 reads SGHTA; CDR2 reads FQGNSA. This CDR3 spans 12 amino acids. V was pared by 3 bases and J by 6 bases, with 8 bases between. CDR3 protein: CASSFLTDGYTF. The CDR3 bases are TGTGCCAGCAGCTTCCTGACCGATGGCTACACCTTC.

The chain recombines TRBV7-2 with TRBJ2-7; 9 bases map to TRBD1. The CDR3 loop spans 17 amino acids. V shed 2 bases and J 5 bases; nucleotides not matched to a gene: 13. The germline V gene encodes CDR1 SGHTA and CDR2 FQGNSA. In DNA, the CDR3 is TGTGCCAGCAGCTTACGGACAGGGGTTCTTTCCAGGAACGAGCAGTACTTC. This gives the protein CASSLRTGVLSRNEQYF.

As for this clone: The same CDR3 arises from other DNA sequences in this sample as well. The chain recombines TRBV11-2 with TRBJ2-3, with D hard to call. V was clipped by 1 base and J by 5 bases, with 4 bases between them. This CDR3 spans 12 amino acids. The germline CDR1 and CDR2 sequences are SGHAT and FQNNGV. The CDR3 DNA reads as TGTGCCAGCAGCTTAGGGGTAGATACGCAGTATTTT. The encoded protein is CASSLGVDTQYF.

The chain combines TRBV5-4 with TRBJ2-3; a possible D gene is TRBD2 (6 bases). V lost 1 base and J 0 bases, leaving 12 bases between the germline ends. The CDR3 has 16 residues. CDR1 SGHNT and CDR2 YYREEE come from the germline V gene (reference sequence). The CDR3 DNA reads TGTGCCAGCAGCTTGATCACTAGCCAAAGCACAGATACGCAGTATTTT. Translating gives CASSLITSQSTDTQYF.

CDR3 sequence reads: CASSPDRIPYGYTF. CDR3 bases: TGTGCCAGCAGCCCGGACAGGATCCCCTATGGCTACACCTTC. This chain connects TRBV7-8 to TRBJ1-2, with 7 bases identical to TRBD1. Germline lookup yields CDR1 SGHVS and CDR2 FQNEAQ. After removal of 5 bases from V and 4 bases from J, the junction contained 7 bases not matched to a gene. The CDR3 sequence is 14 residues long.

V gene TRBV5-6 combines with J gene TRBJ1-3; no clear D gene. From germline, CDR1 is SGHDT and CDR2 YYEEEE. V lost 4 bases and J lost 2, with 10 bases in between. The CDR3 is made up of 14 amino acids. Here the CDR3 DNA reads TGTGCCAGCAGCGCCGGGCTTCCTGGAAACACCATATATTTT. It yields the protein CASSAGLPGNTIYF.

J is TRBJ2-2 and V is TRBV5-1; 14 nucleotides line up with TRBD2. Germline V gene data show CDR1 as SGHRS and CDR2 as YFSETQ. The CDR3 runs 17 residues. V shed 5 bases, J shed 4 bases, and the junction held 7 bases outside the gene matches. CDR3 nucleotide sequence: TGCGCCAGCAGGTCACCGGGACTAGCGGGAGTCACCGGGGAGCTGTTTTTT. It is translated as CASRSPGLAGVTGELFF.

CDR3 protein: CASQGGDSLYGYTF. The CDR3 DNA reads as TGTGCCAGCCAGGGTGGGGACAGCCTATATGGCTACACCTTC. This rearrangement joins TRBV6-1 to TRBJ1-2; 7 positions match TRBD1. CDR3 size: 14 residues. Germline V gene lookup returns CDR1 MNHNS and CDR2 SASEGT. The V segment lost 8 bases and the J segment 5 bases; nucleotides outside the gene matches: 11.

The count of this clone is one. CDR3 sequence: CASSSRLKDEKLFF. DNA of the CDR3: TGTGCCAGCAGCTCCCGTTTAAAGGATGAAAAACTGTTTTTT. The chain is built from TRBV7-9 and TRBJ1-4; D gene unclear. CDR3 length equals 14 residues. The V and J ends lost 4 bases and 6 bases respectively, with 12 bases between them. Germline CDR1 and CDR2: SEHNR and FQNEAQ (reference sequence).

V is TRBV4-1 and J is TRBJ1-2; no clear D gene. The CDR3 consists of 13 residues. V was cut by 4 bases and J by 9 bases, with 15 bases left in between. CDR1 and CDR2 (germline): MGHRA, YSYEKL. CDR3 DNA sequence: TGCGCCAGCAGCCCCGCCCCAATCTCGAGCTACACCTTC. Protein: CASSPAPISSYTF.

This chain connects TRBV28 to TRBJ1-3; D is possibly TRBD1 (5 bases). The ends were cut back, 4 bases at V and 1 base at J, with 14 bases in the middle. The CDR3 has 16 residues. Germline CDR1 MDHEN, CDR2 SYDVKM. Here the CDR3 DNA reads TGTGCCAGCAGTTCCCCATCCGGGGGTTCTGGAAACACCATATATTTT. It yields the protein CASSSPSGGSGNTIYF.

The genes are TRBV6-6 and TRBJ2-6; maybe TRBD1 (6 bases). In germline, CDR1 is MNHNY, CDR2 SVGAGI (reference sequence). V lost 5 bases and J 0 bases, leaving 8 bases between the germline ends. CDR3 length equals 15 residues. The DNA for the CDR3 is TGTGCCAGCAGTCAACAGGGCTCTGGGGCCAACGTCCTGACTTTC. As protein: CASSQQGSGANVLTF.

This rearrangement joins TRBV7-2 to TRBJ2-7, with D maybe TRBD1 (7 bases). Germline V gene sequence: CDR1 SGHTA, CDR2 FQGNSA. This CDR3 contains 14 residues. Trimming removed 5 bases at V and 4 bases at J, with 15 bases between. The DNA of the CDR3 is TGTGCCAGCAGCCTCGGACAGGAGGGGTACGAGCAGTACTTC. Translating gives CASSLGQEGYEQYF.

A note on this clone: The sample holds other DNA sequences that translate to the same CDR3. This CDR3 reads CASSLGQGNLAKNIQYF. The CDR3 nucleotides are TGTGCCAGCAGCCTGGGACAGGGGAATCTAGCCAAAAACATTCAGTACTTC. V usage is TRBV7-9 and J usage is TRBJ2-4, with TRBD1 identical over 10 bases. There are 17 residues in the CDR3. Germline V gene sequence: CDR1 SEHNR, CDR2 FQNEAQ (reference sequence). The trim removed 5 bases at V and 0 bases at J, leaving 7 bases unmatched.

The rearrangement uses TRBV25-1 and TRBJ2-4; 7 bases agree with TRBD1. V dropped 6 bases and J dropped 1; count of bases not matched to a gene: 3. This CDR3 contains 14 residues. CDR1 MGHDK and CDR2 SYGVNS come from the germline V gene. CDR3 DNA sequence: TGTGCCAGCAGCCCGACAGGGGCCAAAAACATTCAGTACTTC. Translated: CASSPTGAKNIQYF. The whole variable domain, remainder taken from reference TRBV25-1 and TRBJ2-4, is EADIYQTPRYLVIGTGKKITLECSQTMGHDKMYWYQQDPGMELHLIHYSYGVNSTEKGDLSSESTVSRIRTEHFPLTLESARPSHTSQYLCASSPTGAKNIQYFGAGTRLSVL.

This chain uses TRBV14 with TRBJ1-1; D not resolved. The length of the CDR3 is 13 residues. The ends were cut back, 1 base at V and 0 bases at J, with 3 bases in the middle. Germline lookup yields CDR1 SGHDN and CDR2 FVKESK. DNA for the CDR3: TGTGCCAGCAGCCAAGTCCTGAACACTGAAGCTTTCTTT. Amino acids: CASSQVLNTEAFF.

The chain is built from TRBV7-2 and TRBJ2-5, with TRBD2 matching 13 bases. The germline CDR1 and CDR2 sequences are SGHTA and FQGNSA. There are 15 residues in the CDR3. V lost 5 bases and J lost 5; bases outside the gene matches: 5. The CDR3 nucleotides read TGTGCCAGCAGCGATGGACTAGCGGGAGTCGAGACCCAGTACTTC. Its protein is CASSDGLAGVETQYF.